The present TCR beta chain was sequenced within a study of blood T cell repertoires in COVID-19. Across the study: T cells, B-cell-depleted T cells, or PBMCs provided the cDNA or gDNA that served as material.

TCRdb's copy holds only in-frame clones and misses some; the assay was immunoSEQ multiplex PCR. The table shows under 200,000 clones, with approximately 85% occurring only once. This clone was found once. The J segment lost 4 bases and the V segment lost 5 bases, leaving 9 bases of the junction unmatched. This CDR3 spans 15 amino acids. Germline values: CDR1 SGHAT, CDR2 FQNNGV. The material sequenced was peripheral blood. The chain is built from TRBV11-2 and TRBJ1-1; 8 bases line up with TRBD1. The clonotype originates from a man aged 55 to 70 who had recovered from COVID-19. CDR3 protein: CASSQLDRGRTEAFF. CDR3 nucleotides: TGTGCCAGCAGCCAACTCGACAGGGGACGCACTGAAGCTTTCTTT.